Here is one TCR beta chain with its context. Its antigen is undetermined. Clones were read by immunoSEQ multiplex PCR, and TCRdb kept only the in-frame ones, dropping some. Of more than 2,000,000 clones listed, 93% are singletons. The data belong to a study of shared clonotypes between healthy human individuals. Germline V gene data show CDR1 as SGDLS and CDR2 as YYNGEE. The CDR3 is 16 residues long. Trimming left V 2 bases short and J 0 bases short, with 13 bases between. Study-level findings and limits: Sequencing depth was predicted to influence how clonotypes are shared among donors.

The TCR originated in a man aged 18 to 29 in good health. Some clones in this sample may be carry-over from other donors' samples. The gene calls are TRBV9 and TRBJ2-3; D call uncertain. Source material: naive CD4+ T cells from PBMCs. Described subset: CD45RA+ positively selected. The CDR3 loop reads CASSVLSWSSTDTQYF. In nucleotides, the CDR3 is TGTGCCAGCAGCGTCTTATCTTGGAGCAGCACAGATACGCAGTATTTT.